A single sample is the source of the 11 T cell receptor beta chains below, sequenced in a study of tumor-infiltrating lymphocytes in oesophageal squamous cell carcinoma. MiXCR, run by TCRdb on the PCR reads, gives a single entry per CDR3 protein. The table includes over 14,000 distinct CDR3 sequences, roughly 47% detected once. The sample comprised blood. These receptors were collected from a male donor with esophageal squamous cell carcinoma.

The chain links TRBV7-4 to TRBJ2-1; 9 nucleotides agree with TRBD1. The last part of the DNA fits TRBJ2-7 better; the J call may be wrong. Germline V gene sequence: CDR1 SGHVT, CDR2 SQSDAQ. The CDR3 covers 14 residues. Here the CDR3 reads CASSQGGTGREQYF. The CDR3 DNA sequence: TGTGCCAGCAGCCAAGGGGGGACAGGGCGAGAGCAGTACTTC.

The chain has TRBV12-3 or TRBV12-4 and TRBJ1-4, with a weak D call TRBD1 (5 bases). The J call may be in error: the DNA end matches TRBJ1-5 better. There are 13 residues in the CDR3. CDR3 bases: TGTGCCAGCAGGCGGGACGGAAATCAGCCCCAGCATTTT. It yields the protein CASRRDGNQPQHF.

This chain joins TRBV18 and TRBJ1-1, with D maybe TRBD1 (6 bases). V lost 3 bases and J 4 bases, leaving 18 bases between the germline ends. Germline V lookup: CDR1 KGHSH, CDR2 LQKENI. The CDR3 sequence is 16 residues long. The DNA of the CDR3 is TGTGCCAGCTCACCCCTGGGGCCGGGGGGCCCCACTGAAGCTTTCTTT. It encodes CASSPLGPGGPTEAFF. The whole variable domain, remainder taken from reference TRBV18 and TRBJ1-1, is NAGVMQNPRHLVRRRGQEARLRCSPMKGHSHVYWYRQLPEEGLKFMVYLQKENIIDESGMPKERFSAEFPKEGPSILRIQQVVRGDSAAYFCASSPLGPGGPTEAFFGQGTRLTVV.

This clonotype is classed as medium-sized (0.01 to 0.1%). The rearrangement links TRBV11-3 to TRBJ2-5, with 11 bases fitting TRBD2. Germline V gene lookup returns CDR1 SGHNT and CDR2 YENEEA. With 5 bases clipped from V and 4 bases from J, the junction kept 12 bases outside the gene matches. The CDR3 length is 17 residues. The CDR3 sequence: CASSPILAGDRGETQYF. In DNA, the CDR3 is TGTGCCAGCAGCCCCATACTAGCGGGAGATAGGGGAGAGACCCAGTACTTC.

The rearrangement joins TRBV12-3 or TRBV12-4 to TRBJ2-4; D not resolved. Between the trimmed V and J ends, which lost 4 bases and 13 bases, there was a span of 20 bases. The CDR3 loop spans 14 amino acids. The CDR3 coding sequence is TGTGCCAGCAGTTACGTCAGCTCCTACAATGAGCAGTACTTC. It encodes CASSYVSSYNEQYF.

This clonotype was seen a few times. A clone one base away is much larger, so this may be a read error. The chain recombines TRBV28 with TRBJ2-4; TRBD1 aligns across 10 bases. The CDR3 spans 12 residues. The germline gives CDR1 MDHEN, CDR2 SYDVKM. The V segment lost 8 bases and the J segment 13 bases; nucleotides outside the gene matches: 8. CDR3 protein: CASRQGAYEQYF. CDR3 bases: TGTGCCAGCCGACAGGGGGCCTATGAGCAGTACTTC.

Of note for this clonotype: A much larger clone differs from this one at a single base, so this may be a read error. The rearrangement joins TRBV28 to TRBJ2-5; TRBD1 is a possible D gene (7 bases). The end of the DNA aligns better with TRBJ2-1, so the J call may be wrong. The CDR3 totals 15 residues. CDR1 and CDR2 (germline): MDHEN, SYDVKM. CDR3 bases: TGTGCCAGCAGTTTGGCGGGACAGAACATCTACGAGCAGTTCTTC. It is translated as CASSLAGQNIYEQFF.

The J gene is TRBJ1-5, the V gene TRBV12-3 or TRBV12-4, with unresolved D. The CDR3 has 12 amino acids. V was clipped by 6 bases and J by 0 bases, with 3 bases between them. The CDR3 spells CASRNSNQPQHF. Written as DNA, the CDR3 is TGTGCCAGCAGAAATAGCAATCAGCCCCAGCATTTT.

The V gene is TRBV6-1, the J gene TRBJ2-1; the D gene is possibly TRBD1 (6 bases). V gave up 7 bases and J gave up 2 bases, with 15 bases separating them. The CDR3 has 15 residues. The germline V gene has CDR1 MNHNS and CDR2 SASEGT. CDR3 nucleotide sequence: TGTGCCAGCAAAGTCAACAGGGCTACCTACAATGAGCAGTTCTTC. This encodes CASKVNRATYNEQFF.

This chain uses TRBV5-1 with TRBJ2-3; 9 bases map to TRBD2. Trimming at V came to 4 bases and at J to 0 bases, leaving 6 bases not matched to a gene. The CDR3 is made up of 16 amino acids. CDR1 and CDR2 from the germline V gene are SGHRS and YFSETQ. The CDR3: CASSKGLARSTDTQYF. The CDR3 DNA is TGCGCCAGCAGCAAAGGACTAGCGCGAAGCACAGATACGCAGTATTTT.

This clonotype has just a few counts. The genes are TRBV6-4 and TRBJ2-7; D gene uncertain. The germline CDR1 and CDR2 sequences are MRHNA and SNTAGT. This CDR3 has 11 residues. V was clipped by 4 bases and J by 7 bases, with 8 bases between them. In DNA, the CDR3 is TGTGCCAGCAGTGCTCCCAATGAGCAGTACTTC. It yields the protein CASSAPNEQYF.